The 22 T cell receptor beta chains below come from one sample, sequenced in a study of response to subunit inactivated influenza vaccine. TCRdb processed the RT-PCR reads anew with MiXCR; each CDR3 protein has one entry. Here the sample spans 600,000 to 850,000 distinct CDR3 sequences, 14% being singletons. The sample here was PBMCs from blood, taken 14 to 15 days before vaccination. All receptors come from a man aged 45-65 years who received an inactivated influenza vaccine.

This sequence joins TRBV7-9 and TRBJ2-7; no clear D. This CDR3 spans 13 amino acids. Germline V CDR1 and CDR2: SEHNR, FQNEAQ (reference sequence). V lost 0 bases and J 6 bases, leaving 9 bases between the germline ends. The CDR3: CASSLAETLEQYF. The CDR3 coding sequence is TGTGCCAGCAGCTTAGCCGAGACCCTCGAGCAGTACTTC.

This clonotype was found a few times. This chain uses TRBV29-1 with TRBJ2-1; either TRBD1 or TRBD2 may fit D (5 bases each). The CDR3 has 12 amino acids. Germline V gene sequence: CDR1 SQVTM, CDR2 ANQGSEA. V was trimmed by 4 bases and J by 10 bases, leaving 14 bases between them. The chain's CDR3 is CSVAGARGEQFF. The CDR3 nucleotides are TGCAGCGTTGCCGGGGCACGAGGGGAGCAGTTCTTC.

The chain recombines TRBV15 with TRBJ1-4; 10 positions match TRBD1. This CDR3 is built from 16 residues. Germline V gene data show CDR1 as LNHNV and CDR2 as YYDKDF (reference sequence). Trimming cost V 8 bases and J 2 bases; bases outside gene matches: 8. CDR3 in amino acids: CATRGQGEGTNEKLFF. Here the CDR3 DNA reads TGTGCCACCCGTGGACAGGGGGAAGGGACTAATGAAAAACTGTTTTTT.

This clonotype was seen a handful of times. The chain uses TRBV7-2 and TRBJ2-7; TRBD1 agrees at 9 bases. This CDR3 comprises 15 residues. Germline V gene data show CDR1 as SGHTA and CDR2 as FQGNSA. V lost 5 bases and J lost 6; bases outside the gene matches: 11. This chain's CDR3 is CASSRSSTGGAEQYF. DNA for the CDR3: TGTGCCAGCAGCCGGAGCTCGACAGGGGGTGCCGAGCAGTACTTC.

This clonotype has only a few counts. CDR3 coding DNA: TGCGCCAGCAGCCAACCGGGACAGGTCTTAAGGACCCAGCATTTT. Protein sequence: CASSQPGQVLRTQHF. This chain joins TRBV4-1 and TRBJ1-5; 8 positions match TRBD1. CDR1 MGHRA and CDR2 YSYEKL come from the germline V gene. The CDR3 runs to 15 residues. The J segment lost 11 bases and the V segment lost 2 bases, leaving 11 bases of the junction unmatched.

This clonotype was found a few times. The chain couples TRBV7-9 to TRBJ1-1; 9 bases align to TRBD1. V lost 3 bases to trimming and J lost 6 bases; unmatched junction nucleotides: 5. This CDR3 region has 14 residues. Germline V gene sequence: CDR1 SEHNR, CDR2 FQNEAQ (reference sequence). The CDR3 is CASSFARQGAEAFF. The DNA of the CDR3 is TGTGCCAGCAGCTTCGCGCGACAGGGGGCTGAAGCTTTCTTT.

The chain is built from TRBV11-2 and TRBJ2-3; TRBD2 aligns across 9 bases. The CDR3 length is 15 residues. Germline V gene sequence: CDR1 SGHAT, CDR2 FQNNGV. Trimming took 5 bases from V and 3 from J; bases not matched to a gene: 6. The CDR3 nucleotides read TGTGCCAGCAGCCCCTGGACTAGCGCTACAGATACGCAGTATTTT. It is translated as CASSPWTSATDTQYF. Full variable domain (remainder filled in from reference TRBV11-2 and TRBJ2-3): EAGVAQSPRYKIIEKRQSVAFWCNPISGHATLYWYQQILGQGPKLLIQFQNNGVVDDSQLPKDRFSAERLKGVDSTLKIQPAKLEDSAVYLCASSPWTSATDTQYFGPGTRLTVL.

This clonotype was seen a few times. Here the CDR3 DNA reads TGTGCCAGCAGTTTGGGACAGGGGGCATGGTACACCTTC. It yields the protein CASSLGQGAWYTF. The chain recombines TRBV12-3 or TRBV12-4 with TRBJ1-2; TRBD1 matches at 12 bases. This CDR3 has 13 residues. V shed 3 bases and J 11 bases; nucleotides not matched to a gene: 4.

This clonotype has just a few counts. This chain joins TRBV10-3 and TRBJ2-3; 8 bases are shared with TRBD1. With 8 bases clipped from V and 7 bases from J, the junction kept 8 bases outside the gene matches. Germline V CDR1 and CDR2: ENHRY, SYGVKD. The CDR3 spans 13 residues. The CDR3 DNA is TGTGCCATCGGAGAGGACAGGGTAAATACGCAGTATTTT. Protein sequence: CAIGEDRVNTQYF.

This clonotype was seen a few times. The rearrangement uses TRBV4-1 and TRBJ2-7; D is unresolved. CDR1 and CDR2 (germline): MGHRA, YSYEKL. The CDR3 is made up of 14 amino acids. Between the trimmed V and J ends, which lost 0 bases and 3 bases, there was a span of 9 bases. The CDR3 loop is CASSQDSTSYEQYF. CDR3 sequence (DNA): TGCGCCAGCAGCCAAGATTCGACAAGCTACGAGCAGTACTTC.

This clonotype appeared many times. The J gene is TRBJ2-1, the V gene TRBV4-1; D possibly uses TRBD1 or TRBD2 (5 bases each). CDR1 and CDR2 from the germline V gene are MGHRA and YSYEKL. V lost 4 bases, J lost 5 bases, and 18 bases lay in between. This CDR3 has 16 residues. This CDR3 is CASSPRQRSANNEQFF. The CDR3 DNA reads as TGCGCCAGCAGCCCTAGACAGCGGTCGGCGAACAATGAGCAGTTCTTC.

This chain uses TRBV7-9 with TRBJ2-1; D gene uncertain. CDR1 is SEHNR, CDR2 FQNEAQ, per germline (reference sequence). V was shortened by 3 bases and J by 4 bases, with 7 bases between the two germline ends. The CDR3 runs 13 residues. The CDR3 protein is CASSFDGYNEQFF. The CDR3 DNA follows: TGTGCCAGCAGCTTCGACGGATACAATGAGCAGTTCTTC.

The V call is TRBV5-1, the J call TRBJ2-3; D might be TRBD2 (6 bases). Per germline, CDR1 SGHRS and CDR2 YFSETQ. V was clipped by 0 bases and J by 4 bases, with 12 bases between them. This CDR3 comprises 15 residues. CDR3 in amino acids: CASSLVGSSADTQYF. The CDR3 DNA is TGCGCCAGCAGCTTGGTCGGGAGTAGCGCAGATACGCAGTATTTT.

The chain recombines TRBV20-1 with TRBJ2-7; TRBD2 agrees at 12 bases. CDR3 length equals 14 residues. Per germline, CDR1 DFQATT and CDR2 SNEGSKA (reference sequence). The ends lost 6 bases at V and 1 base at J; junction bases unmatched: 4. As DNA, the CDR3 is TGCAGTGCCACGGGACTAGCGGGTTCCTACGAGCAGTACTTC. This sequence encodes CSATGLAGSYEQYF.

This clonotype was observed a few times. The chain uses TRBV12-3 or TRBV12-4 and TRBJ2-3; D remains unclear. The CDR3 is made up of 15 amino acids. Trimming pared 5 bases from V and 3 bases from J, leaving 15 bases between. CDR3 protein: CASSRDSAGTDTQYF. The CDR3 nucleotides read TGTGCCAGCAGTCGAGACTCAGCTGGGACAGATACGCAGTATTTT.

This clonotype was counted between two and nine times. The rearrangement links TRBV19 to TRBJ2-7; the match to TRBD2 covers 7 bases. The CDR3 consists of 16 residues. Per germline, CDR1 LNHDA and CDR2 SQIVND (reference sequence). V shed 3 bases and J 4 bases; nucleotides not matched to a gene: 12. CDR3: CASSIAFAGAPYEQYF. CDR3 nucleotides: TGTGCCAGTAGTATTGCATTTGCGGGAGCTCCTTACGAGCAGTACTTC.

This chain connects TRBV10-3 to TRBJ2-7; 9 positions agree with TRBD2. The V gene end was trimmed by 6 bases and the J gene end by 4 bases; junction bases not matched to a gene: 7. Germline lookup yields CDR1 ENHRY and CDR2 SYGVKD. The CDR3 sequence is 14 residues long. CDR3 nucleotides: TGTGCCATCAGATCCGGGACTAGCTCTTACGAGCAGTACTTC. It specifies CAIRSGTSSYEQYF.

This clonotype was counted a few times. The rearrangement joins TRBV3-1 to TRBJ1-1; D is possibly TRBD1 (5 bases). This CDR3 region has 15 residues. V lost 0 bases, J lost 6 bases, and 14 bases lay in between. Germline V lookup: CDR1 LGHDT, CDR2 YNNKEL (reference sequence). DNA for the CDR3: TGTGCCAGCAGCCAAGAGGTCCCGGGGGGGGCTGAAGCTTTCTTT. Its translation: CASSQEVPGGAEAFF.

This clonotype has more than one count but fewer than ten. The CDR3 here is CASNERGLNTEAFF. For the CDR3, the DNA is TGTGCCAGCAACGAGCGGGGTTTGAACACTGAAGCTTTCTTT. The genes are TRBV9 and TRBJ1-1; D not resolved. CDR1 and CDR2 (germline): SGDLS, YYNGEE. Deletions cut 6 bases from V and 0 bases from J, with 12 bases between. This CDR3 is 14 amino acids long.

This clonotype was found many times. The J gene is TRBJ2-5, the V gene TRBV5-1, with D unclear. V lost 4 bases, J lost 5 bases, and 18 bases lay in between. The germline V gene encodes CDR1 SGHRS and CDR2 YFSETQ. This CDR3 comprises 15 residues. In DNA form, the CDR3 reads TGCGCCAGCAGCCAAACGGGCCAACCAGGCGAGACCCAGTACTTC. Translation: CASSQTGQPGETQYF.

V gene TRBV20-1 combines with J gene TRBJ2-4; the D gene is possibly TRBD1 (6 bases). The CDR3 totals 17 residues. Germline CDR1 reads DFQATT; CDR2 reads SNEGSKA (reference sequence). The CDR3 nucleotides are TGCTGCGCTAGAGACTTTACAGGGAGTGGTTACAAAAACATTCAGTACTTC. Its protein is CCARDFTGSGYKNIQYF.

This chain joins TRBV4-3 and TRBJ2-2, with TRBD2 matching over 7 bases. The CDR3 spans 15 residues. V gave up 3 bases and J gave up 7 bases; unmatched junction bases: 8. Germline V CDR1 and CDR2: LGHNA, YSLEER. Written as DNA, the CDR3 is TGCGCCAGCAGCCACCGGGGGGAAGAGGTCGGGGAGCTGTTTTTT. It encodes CASSHRGEEVGELFF.